A single sample is the source of the 23 T cell receptor beta chains below, sequenced in a study of blood T cell repertoires in COVID-19. Some clones are missing from TCRdb's copy, which holds only in-frame ones; the method was immunoSEQ multiplex PCR. The table lists about 150,000 clones, approximately 83% of them singletons, with 3% to 4% in the top ten. The sample was peripheral blood. The receptors stem from a man aged 65-85 years with acute or convalescent COVID-19.

The chain links TRBV3-1 (or the pseudogene TRBV3-2) to TRBJ2-7; tentative D call: TRBD1 (6 bases). The CDR3 has 17 amino acids. In germline, CDR1 is LGHDT, CDR2 YNNKEL (reference sequence). Trimming pared 1 base from V and 0 bases from J, leaving 16 bases between. Here the CDR3 reads CASSQVVGPDSSYEQYF. CDR3 nucleotides: TGTGCCAGCAGCCAAGTGGTTGGTCCGGACAGCTCCTACGAGCAGTACTTC.

The rearrangement links TRBV27 to TRBJ2-1; D gene ambiguous. The ends were cut back, 1 base at V and 8 bases at J, with 6 bases in the middle. The CDR3 has 12 residues. Germline lookup yields CDR1 MNHEY and CDR2 SMNVEV (reference sequence). The CDR3: CASSLLEDEQFF. The DNA of the CDR3 is TGTGCCAGCAGTTTATTAGAGGATGAGCAGTTCTTC.

The CDR3 is CASRGRQGDYEQYF. The CDR3 DNA follows: TGTGCCAGCAGGGGTAGACAGGGGGACTACGAGCAGTACTTC. The chain couples TRBV28 to TRBJ2-7, with TRBD1 matching 9 bases. V was clipped by 6 bases and J by 3 bases; unmatched bases: 6. Germline V gene data show CDR1 as MDHEN and CDR2 as SYDVKM. This CDR3 is 14 amino acids long. The full variable domain, its missing parts supplied by reference TRBV28 and TRBJ2-7, is DVKVTQSSRYLVKRTGEKVFLECVQDMDHENMFWYRQDPGLGLRLIYFSYDVKMKEKGDIPEGYSVSREKKERFSLILESASTNQTSMYLCASRGRQGDYEQYFGPGTRLTVT.

The genes are TRBV7-2 and TRBJ1-4; TRBD1 agrees at 7 bases. The germline gives CDR1 SGHTA, CDR2 FQGNSA. Trimming removed 0 bases from V and 0 bases from J; junction bases left unmatched: 4. The CDR3 runs to 17 residues. Here the CDR3 DNA reads TGTGCCAGCAGCTTAGCTGCCAGGGGGACAACTAATGAAAAACTGTTTTTT. Translation gives CASSLAARGTTNEKLFF.

V and J are TRBV21-1 and TRBJ2-4; TRBD1, the table's D call, lacks a check against the DNA. TRBV21-1 is a pseudogene. CDR3 length: 15 amino acids. CDR3 loop: CASSSRGQAKNIQYF. Written as DNA, the CDR3 is TGTGCCAGCTCCAGTCGGGGACAAGCCAAAAACATTCAGTACTTC.

This clone was counted once. The junction departs from germline at one end; a sequencing error may be responsible. This rearrangement joins TRBV7-9 to TRBJ2-5, with TRBD1 matching over 9 bases. This CDR3 comprises 13 residues. Germline V gives CDR1 SEHNR, CDR2 FQNEAQ (reference sequence). Here the CDR3 reads CASSLAGQGAEDF. In DNA form, the CDR3 reads TGTGCCAGCAGCTTAGCGGGACAGGGAGCGGAGGACTTC.

Note on this clone: The same CDR3 can be traced to other DNA sequences in this sample. This chain links TRBV28 with TRBJ2-2; TRBD2 agrees at 13 bases. V was pared by 6 bases and J by 5 bases, with 3 bases of the junction left unmatched. Germline CDR1 and CDR2: MDHEN and SYDVKM. The length of the CDR3 is 15 residues. For the CDR3, the DNA is TGTGCCAGCAGCAGGACTAGCGGGAGTACCGGGGAGCTGTTTTTT. Translated, it gives CASSRTSGSTGELFF.

V usage is TRBV27 and J usage is TRBJ2-3; 7 positions match TRBD2. Trimming at V came to 5 bases and at J to 4 bases, leaving 6 bases not matched to a gene. CDR1 is MNHEY, CDR2 SMNVEV, per germline (reference sequence). CDR3 length equals 14 residues. The CDR3 region is CASSPRTSSDTQYF. CDR3 nucleotide sequence: TGTGCCAGCAGTCCCCGGACTAGTTCAGATACGCAGTATTTT.

V and J are TRBV12-5 and TRBJ1-1; 7 bases align to TRBD1. This CDR3 spans 15 amino acids. V gave up 1 base and J gave up 1 base; unmatched junction bases: 3. Per the germline V gene, CDR1 is LGHNT and CDR2 is FRNRAP. DNA of the CDR3: TGTGCTAGTGGTTTGGGACAGGGCGAGAACACTGAAGCTTTCTTT. Its translation: CASGLGQGENTEAFF.

This chain links TRBV12-5 with TRBJ2-2; the match to TRBD2 covers 16 bases. Looked up from germline, CDR1 is LGHNT and CDR2 is FRNRAP. The CDR3 spans 22 residues. Trimming took 6 bases from V and 0 from J; bases not matched to a gene: 16. The chain's CDR3 is CASGQTGTSGRVPLANTGELFF. DNA of the CDR3: TGTGCTAGTGGCCAAACCGGGACTAGCGGGAGGGTACCCCTCGCGAACACCGGGGAGCTGTTTTTT.

This chain links TRBV19 with TRBJ1-5, with a possible D match to TRBD1 (6 bases). V lost 3 bases to trimming and J lost 4 bases, with 16 bases between them. Germline assignment: CDR1 LNHDA and CDR2 SQIVND (reference sequence). There are 16 residues in the CDR3. CDR3 protein: CASSIWGGRGNQPQHF. CDR3 coding DNA: TGTGCCAGTAGTATTTGGGGGGGCCGGGGAAATCAGCCCCAGCATTTT.

The V call is TRBV7-9, the J call TRBJ2-7, with a tentative D call TRBD1 (6 bases). Deletions cut 6 bases from V and 5 bases from J, with 11 bases between. The CDR3 totals 12 residues. Germline-derived CDR1 and CDR2 are SEHNR and FQNEAQ (reference sequence). The CDR3 is CASSQTGDEQYF. The CDR3 bases are TGTGCCAGCAGTCAGACAGGAGACGAGCAGTACTTC.

The V call is TRBV6-5, the J call TRBJ1-2; 7 bases fit TRBD1. Per the germline V gene, CDR1 is MNHEY and CDR2 is SVGAGI. V was pared by 6 bases and J by 7 bases, with 11 bases of the junction left unmatched. The CDR3 has 14 amino acids. The CDR3 here is CASRPYDRVGGYTF. The CDR3 nucleotides read TGTGCCAGCAGACCATATGACAGGGTGGGTGGCTACACCTTC.

The chain couples TRBV9 to TRBJ2-7, with 7 positions matching TRBD2. J lost 4 bases, V lost 0 bases, and 10 bases had no gene match. The CDR3 extends over 16 amino acids. Germline CDR1 reads SGDLS; CDR2 reads YYNGEE. The CDR3 sequence is CASSVGEGAGLYEQYF. The CDR3, as DNA: TGTGCCAGCAGCGTAGGCGAGGGAGCGGGACTTTACGAGCAGTACTTC.

The J gene is TRBJ1-4, the V gene TRBV9, with 10 bases lining up with TRBD1. The length of the CDR3 is 14 residues. Germline CDR1 and CDR2: SGDLS and YYNGEE. Losses at the gene ends were 2 bases for V and 6 bases for J; bases not matched to a gene: 1. The CDR3 loop reads CASSVGTGDEKLFF. The CDR3 nucleotides read TGTGCCAGCAGCGTCGGGACAGGGGATGAAAAACTGTTTTTT.

The chain uses TRBV18 and TRBJ2-6; D gene unclear. The CDR3 has 15 amino acids. CDR1 is KGHSH, CDR2 LQKENI, per germline. Trimming left V 4 bases short and J 0 bases short, with 7 bases between. This CDR3 is CASSRRPSGANVLTF. The CDR3 bases are TGTGCCAGCTCACGCAGGCCCTCTGGGGCCAACGTCCTGACTTTC.

This clone came up a few times. The chain uses TRBV2 and TRBJ1-2; 8 nucleotides line up with TRBD1. The trim removed 7 bases at V and 4 bases at J, leaving 5 bases unmatched. Germline CDR1 and CDR2: SNHLY and FYNNEI. The CDR3 covers 13 residues. The CDR3 protein is CASMEDRGYGYTF. CDR3 coding DNA: TGTGCCAGCATGGAAGACAGGGGCTATGGCTACACCTTC.

The V gene is TRBV9, the J gene TRBJ2-3; weak D call: TRBD2 (5 bases). The V end lost 0 bases, the J end lost 0 bases, and 14 bases lay between the germline ends. Germline V CDR1 and CDR2: SGDLS, YYNGEE. The CDR3 extends over 17 amino acids. The CDR3 DNA is TGTGCCAGCAGCGTAGATCCCGCGGGCCCTAGCACAGATACGCAGTATTTT. Its protein product is CASSVDPAGPSTDTQYF.

The CDR3 DNA is TGTGCCAGCTCCACTCGACTAGCGGGAGATGAGCAGTTCTTC. Protein sequence: CASSTRLAGDEQFF. The gene calls are TRBV18 and TRBJ2-1; TRBD2 agrees at 12 bases. Germline V gene lookup returns CDR1 KGHSH and CDR2 LQKENI. V was clipped by 6 bases and J by 8 bases; unmatched bases: 5. The CDR3 length is 14 residues. Drawing the rest from reference TRBV18 and TRBJ2-1, the complete variable domain is NAGVMQNPRHLVRRRGQEARLRCSPMKGHSHVYWYRQLPEEGLKFMVYLQKENIIDESGMPKERFSAEFPKEGPSILRIQQVVRGDSAAYFCASSTRLAGDEQFFGPGTRLTVL.

This clone is a singleton in its sample. J is TRBJ1-2 and V is TRBV24-1; D is perhaps TRBD1 (6 bases). Trimming removed 4 bases at V and 8 bases at J, with 13 bases between. This CDR3 comprises 13 residues. The germline V gene encodes CDR1 KGHDR and CDR2 SFDVKD. CDR3 protein: CATSDGGLAGYTF. The CDR3 coding sequence is TGTGCCACCAGTGACGGGGGGCTTGCCGGCTACACCTTC.

V gene TRBV7-8 combines with J gene TRBJ2-3; 13 nucleotides match TRBD2. CDR3 length: 16 amino acids. Germline CDR1 reads SGHVS; CDR2 reads FQNEAQ. Trimming removed 6 bases from V and 6 bases from J; junction bases left unmatched: 9. CDR3 sequence: CASSPSTSGRMDTQYF. Here the CDR3 DNA reads TGTGCCAGCAGTCCCTCGACTAGCGGGAGGATGGATACGCAGTATTTT.

This chain's CDR3 is CASSPRASGTLANTGELFF. CDR3 in DNA: TGTGCCAGCTCACCACGGGCTAGCGGGACTCTAGCGAACACCGGGGAGCTGTTTTTT. The rearrangement uses TRBV18 and TRBJ2-2; 9 bases map to TRBD2. Germline assignment: CDR1 KGHSH and CDR2 LQKENI. CDR3 length: 19 residues. J lost 0 bases, V lost 1 base, and 9 bases had no gene match.

V is TRBV27 and J is TRBJ2-7; 11 bases align to TRBD1. This CDR3 contains 14 residues. Germline CDR1 is MNHEY and CDR2 is SMNVEV (reference sequence). V was clipped by 8 bases and J by 5 bases; unmatched bases: 8. This chain's CDR3 is CASGWTGGIDEQYF. In DNA form, the CDR3 reads TGTGCCAGCGGGTGGACAGGGGGCATAGACGAGCAGTACTTC.